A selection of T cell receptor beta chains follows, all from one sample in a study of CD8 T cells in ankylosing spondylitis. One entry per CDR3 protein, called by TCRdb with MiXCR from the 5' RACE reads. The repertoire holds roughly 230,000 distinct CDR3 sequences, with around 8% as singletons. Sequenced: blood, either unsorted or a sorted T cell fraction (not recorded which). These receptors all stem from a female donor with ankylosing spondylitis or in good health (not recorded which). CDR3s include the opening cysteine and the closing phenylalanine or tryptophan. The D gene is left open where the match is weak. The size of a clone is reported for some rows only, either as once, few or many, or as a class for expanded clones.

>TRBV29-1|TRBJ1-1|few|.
TGCAGCGGGGGACGGACGGGAACCTACACTGAAGCTTTCTTT
CSGGRTGTYTEAFF
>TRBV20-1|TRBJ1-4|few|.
TGCAGTGCTAATGGTCAGGGAGGTGGGGAAAAACTGTTTTTT
CSANGQGGGEKLFF
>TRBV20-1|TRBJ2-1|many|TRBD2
TGCAGTGCTAGAGAGGCTAGCGGGAGAAATGAGCAGTTCTTC
CSAREASGRNEQFF
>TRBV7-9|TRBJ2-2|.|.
TGTGCCAAGGCAAGGGGCACCGGGGAGCTGTTTTTT
CAKARGTGELFF
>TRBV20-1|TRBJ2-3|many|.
TGCAGTGCTAGTCAAGATACGCAGTATTTT
CSASQDTQYF
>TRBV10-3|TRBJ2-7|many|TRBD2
TGTGCCATCAGTGACCTTACTAGCGGGGGCTACTACGAGCAGTACTTC
CAISDLTSGGYYEQYF
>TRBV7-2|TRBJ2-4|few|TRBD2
TGTGCCAGCAGCTTAGCGGCGGGAGAAGGAAACATTCAGTACTTC
CASSLAAGEGNIQYF
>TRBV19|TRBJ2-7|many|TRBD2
TGTGCCAGTAGTGGGACTAGCGGGAGTAAGTACGAGCAGTACTTC
CASSGTSGSKYEQYF
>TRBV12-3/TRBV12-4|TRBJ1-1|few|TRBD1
TGTGCCAGCACCGACAGGGGGCCCGGGAACACTGAAGCTTTCTTT
CASTDRGPGNTEAFF
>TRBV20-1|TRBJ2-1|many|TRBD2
TGCAGTGCCCTAGCGGGGAATACCACTTTCTACAATGAGCAGTTCTTC
CSALAGNTTFYNEQFF
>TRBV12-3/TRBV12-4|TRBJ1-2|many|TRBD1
TGTGCCAGCAGTTCCCGTGGGGACAGGGACCTAAAAGGGTATGGCTACACCTTC
CASSSRGDRDLKGYGYTF
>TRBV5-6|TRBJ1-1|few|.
TGTGCCAGCAGCGACGGGAACCCTATTTCTGAAGCTTTCTTT
CASSDGNPISEAFF
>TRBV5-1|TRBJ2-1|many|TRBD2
TGCGCCAGCAGCTTGCGGTGGCAACAAAACCGGCCTAGCGGGAGGGTAGTCGATGAGCAGTTCTTC
CASSLRWQQNRPSGRVVDEQFF
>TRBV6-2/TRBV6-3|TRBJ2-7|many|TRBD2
TGTGCCAGCAGTACCCCACGACTAGCGGGAGCTAACGAGCAGTACTTC
CASSTPRLAGANEQYF
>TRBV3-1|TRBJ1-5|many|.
TGTGCCAGCAGCCCATGGGTCTCGGACAGACCAAGGGTAGGGCCCCAGCATTTT
CASSPWVSDRPRVGPQHF
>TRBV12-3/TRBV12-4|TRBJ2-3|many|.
TGTGCCAGCAGTCCTGACAGGGAGCGGGCAGATACGCAGTATTTT
CASSPDRERADTQYF
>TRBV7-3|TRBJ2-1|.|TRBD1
TGTGCCAGCAGCCCCCACAGGGGTGAGCAGTTCTTC
CASSPHRGEQFF
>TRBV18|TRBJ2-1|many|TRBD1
TGTGCCAGCTCACAGGACAGGGGCTCCTACAATGAGCAGTTCTTC
CASSQDRGSYNEQFF
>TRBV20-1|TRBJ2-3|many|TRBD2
TGCAGTGCTTATAGCGGGAGGGATACGCAGTATTTT
CSAYSGRDTQYF
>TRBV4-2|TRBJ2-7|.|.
TGTGCCAGCAGCCGAAATAGGGACGGTAACGAGCAGTACTTC
CASSRNRDGNEQYF
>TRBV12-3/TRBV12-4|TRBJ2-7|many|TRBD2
TGTGCCAGCAAATTAGCGGGCTCCTACGAGCAGTACTTC
CASKLAGSYEQYF
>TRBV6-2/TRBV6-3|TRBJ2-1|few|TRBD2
TGTGCCAGAGACCTCAAGGTAACCGAAGCGGGAGGTTTCTACAATGAGCAGTTCTTC
CARDLKVTEAGGFYNEQFF
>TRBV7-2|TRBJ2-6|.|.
TGTGCCAGCAGTAAACTCAACCGGGACCCTCGCTCTGGGGCCAACGTCCTGACTTTC
CASSKLNRDPRSGANVLTF
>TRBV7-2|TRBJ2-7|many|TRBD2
TGTGCCAGCAGCGCCTACCTCGGGACTAGCGGGAGGGCTTTTTACGAGCAGTACTTC
CASSAYLGTSGRAFYEQYF
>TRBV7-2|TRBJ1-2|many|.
TGTGCCAGCAGCCCAGGGGAGGACTATGGCTACACCTTC
CASSPGEDYGYTF
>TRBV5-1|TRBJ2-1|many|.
TGCGCCAGCAGCCCCAGGACAGACAACAATGAGCAGTTCTTC
CASSPRTDNNEQFF
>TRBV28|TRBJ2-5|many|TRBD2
TGTGCCAGCAGTTTCAGGCGCGGGAGTCTAGAAGAGACCCAGTACTTC
CASSFRRGSLEETQYF
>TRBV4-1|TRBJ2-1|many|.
TGCGCCAGCAGCTCAACAGGGAACGAGCAGTTCTTC
CASSSTGNEQFF
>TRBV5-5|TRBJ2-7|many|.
TGTGCCAGCAGCTTTTCTGGGGGTAAGGGCGAGCAGTACTTC
CASSFSGGKGEQYF
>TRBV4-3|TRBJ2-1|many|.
TGCGCCAGCAGCCATAGCAATGAGCAGTTCTTC
CASSHSNEQFF
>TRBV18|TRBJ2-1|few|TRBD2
TGTGCCAGCTCACCGACGGGGTCTCGCGTAGCGGGAGGGACGAATGAGCAGTTCTTC
CASSPTGSRVAGGTNEQFF
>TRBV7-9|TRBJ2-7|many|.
TGTGCCAGCAGCTTAGCCAGGTCGGATCGGACCTACGAGCAGTACTTC
CASSLARSDRTYEQYF
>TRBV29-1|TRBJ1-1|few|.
TGCAGCGTTGCTTTTGGGTACGTCTACGGGGTGGACACTGAAGCTTTCTTT
CSVAFGYVYGVDTEAFF
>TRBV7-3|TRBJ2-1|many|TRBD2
TGTGCCAGCAGCTTACGGGCAACGCGGGAGCAAGGGAATGAGCAGTTCTTC
CASSLRATREQGNEQFF
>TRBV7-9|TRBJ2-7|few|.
TGTGCCAGCAGCTCCCCCAGAGACTCCTACGAGCAGTACTTC
CASSSPRDSYEQYF
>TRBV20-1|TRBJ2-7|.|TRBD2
TGCAGTGCTCAAGATCAGTTAGCGGGAGGTTTCTACGAGCGGTACTTC
CSAQDQLAGGFYERYF
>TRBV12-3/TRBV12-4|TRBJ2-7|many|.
TGTGCCAGCAGTTCAGGGACGGGAACCGCCTACGAGCAGTACTTC
CASSSGTGTAYEQYF
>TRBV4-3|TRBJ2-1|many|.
TGCGCCAGCAGCCGGCAGGGCACCTCGATATATGAGCAGTTCTTC
CASSRQGTSIYEQFF
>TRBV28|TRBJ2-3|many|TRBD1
TGTGCCAGCAGCCCAACGGGCGGGACAGGAGGCACAGATACGCAGTATTTT
CASSPTGGTGGTDTQYF
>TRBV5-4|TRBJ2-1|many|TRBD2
TGTGCCAGCAGCTTCGATCCTAGCGGGAGTTACAATGAGCAGTTCTTC
CASSFDPSGSYNEQFF
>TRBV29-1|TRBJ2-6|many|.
TGCAGCGTTCAACAGTCTGGGGCCAACGTCCTGACTTTC
CSVQQSGANVLTF
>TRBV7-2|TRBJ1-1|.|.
TGTGCCAGCAACTTTCGGTTTGGTGCCGCTGAAGCTTTCTTT
CASNFRFGAAEAFF
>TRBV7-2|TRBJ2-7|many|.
TGTGCCAGCAGCTCCGCTAGGGGGTACGAGCAGTACTTC
CASSSARGYEQYF
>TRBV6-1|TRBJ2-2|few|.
TGTGCCACCGTCAAGGCTGGTACCGGGGAGCTGTTTTTT
CATVKAGTGELFF
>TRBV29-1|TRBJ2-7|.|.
TGCAGCGTTGCTCCACAGGGACCCAACGAGCAGTACTTC
CSVAPQGPNEQYF
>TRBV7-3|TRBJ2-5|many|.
TGTGCCAGCAGCTCCGGGACTCAAGAGACCCAGTACTTC
CASSSGTQETQYF
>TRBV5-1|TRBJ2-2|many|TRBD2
TGCGCCAGCAGCTTGGGACTAGCGGGCTACACCGGGGAGCTGTTTTTT
CASSLGLAGYTGELFF
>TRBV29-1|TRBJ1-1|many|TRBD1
TGCAGCGTGGGTAGACAGGGTCGGACTGAAGCTTTCTTT
CSVGRQGRTEAFF
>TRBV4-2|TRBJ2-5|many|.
TGTGCCAGCAGCCAAGATCTCTTACGCCCAGAGACCCAGTACTTC
CASSQDLLRPETQYF
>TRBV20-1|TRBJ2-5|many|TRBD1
TGCAGTGCTGGACGGGGACAGGGCCAAGAGACCCAGTACTTC
CSAGRGQGQETQYF
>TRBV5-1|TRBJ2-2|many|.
TGCGCCAGCAGCTTGGATGGCGGGGCCGACACCGGGGAGCTGTTTTTT
CASSLDGGADTGELFF
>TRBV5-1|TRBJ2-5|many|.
TGCGCCAGCAGCTTCGGCAGCAGGGAGAAGACCCAGTACTTC
CASSFGSREKTQYF
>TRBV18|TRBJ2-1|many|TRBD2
TGTGCCAGCTCGCCGACTAGCGGGAGGGATGAGCAGTTCTTC
CASSPTSGRDEQFF
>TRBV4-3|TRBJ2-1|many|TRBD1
TGCGCCAGCTCCCGGGGGACAGGGTCAGGAGAGCAGTTCTTC
CASSRGTGSGEQFF
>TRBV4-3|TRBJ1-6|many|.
TGCGCCAGCAGCCAAGATCTAAGGGATTTTCACAGGTCCGGATCACCCCTCCACTTT
CASSQDLRDFHRSGSPLHF
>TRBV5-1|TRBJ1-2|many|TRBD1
TGCGCCAGCAGCCGTGACAGGGGCGCTAACTATGGCTACACCTTC
CASSRDRGANYGYTF
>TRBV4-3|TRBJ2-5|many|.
TGCGCCAGCAGCCAAGATCTCGGGAGAGAGACCCAGTACTTC
CASSQDLGRETQYF
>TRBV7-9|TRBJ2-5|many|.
TGTGCCAGCAGCTCCTTAACAGTCCGGGAGGAGACCCAGTACTTC
CASSSLTVREETQYF
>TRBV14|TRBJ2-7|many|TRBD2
TGTGCCAGCAGCCGCGGGGACTACTCCTACGAGCAGTACTTC
CASSRGDYSYEQYF